This section outlines one T cell receptor beta chain sequence together with its context. This sample was taken from a study of shared clonotypes between healthy human individuals. Using immunoSEQ multiplex PCR, the repertoire was profiled, and TCRdb retains in-frame clones only, with some absent. This table holds some 630,000 clones, about three quarters found once. The sample comprised memory CD4+ T cells sorted from blood. Subset of the sample: CD45RA-negative fraction. This TCR derives from a woman aged 25 to 39 in good health.

CDR3 DNA sequence: TGTGCCAGCCCTAGGGGAGGGGGTGACAAAAACATTCAGTACTTC. This sequence encodes CASPRGGGDKNIQYF. This chain connects TRBV19 to TRBJ2-4; possible D gene TRBD2, 7 bases. Germline CDR1 is LNHDA and CDR2 is SQIVND (reference sequence). Deletions cut 9 bases from V and 3 bases from J, with 18 bases between. The CDR3 extends over 15 amino acids.